The rows below give T cell receptor beta chains drawn from one sample of a study of OX40 agonist ivuxolimab in advanced cancers. The assay was immunoSEQ multiplex PCR, and TCRdb's table has in-frame clones only and misses some. The table shows approximately 60,000 clones, with 88% occurring only once. The material was CD4+ or CD8+ T cells sorted from blood, obtained in a trial of the OX40 agonist ivuxolimab. These receptors were taken from an adult with an advanced solid tumor such as melanoma, head and neck, liver or kidney cancer. CDR3s include the opening cysteine and the closing phenylalanine or tryptophan. A D gene is named only where the DNA matches it firmly.

v_gene	j_gene	d_gene	CDR3aa	CDR3nt
TRBV29-1	TRBJ2-7	TRBD1	CSVVPTGRDEQYF	TGCAGCGTTGTACCGACAGGGCGGGACGAGCAGTACTTC
TRBV2	TRBJ1-2	.	CASWWVDGYTF	TGTGCCAGCTGGTGGGTAGATGGCTACACCTTC
TRBV29-1	TRBJ2-1	.	CSVEGATVNEQFF	TGCAGCGTTGAGGGAGCGACTGTCAATGAGCAGTTCTTC
TRBV5-1	TRBJ2-1	TRBD2	CASSLVSSGDNEQFF	TGCGCCAGCAGCTTGGTGTCTAGCGGGGACAATGAGCAGTTCTTC
TRBV10-3	TRBJ1-6	.	CAIRDLGGGDGNSPLHF	TGTGCCATCAGGGATCTAGGGGGGGGCGATGGCAATTCACCCCTCCACTTT
TRBV30	TRBJ2-7	.	CAWSWDSPSEQYF	TGTGCCTGGAGTTGGGACTCTCCAAGCGAGCAGTACTTC
TRBV4-1	TRBJ2-5	TRBD2	CASSQTSGGALETQYF	TGCGCCAGCAGCCAAACTAGCGGGGGGGCCTTAGAGACCCAGTACTTC
TRBV11-2	TRBJ2-3	.	CASSLGTDTQYF	TGTGCCAGCAGCTTAGGAACAGATACGCAGTATTTT
TRBV5-8	TRBJ1-2	.	CANRRQGNYGYTF	TGTGCCAACCGGAGGCAGGGAAACTATGGCTACACCTTC
TRBV5-6	TRBJ2-3	TRBD1	CASSLVGTGPDTQYF	TGTGCCAGCAGCTTGGTGGGGACAGGGCCAGATACGCAGTATTTT
TRBV6-6	TRBJ1-3	.	CATLVGNTIYF	TGTGCCACCCTGGTAGGAAACACCATATATTTT
TRBV5-4	TRBJ1-1	TRBD1	CASSWTGATEAFF	TGTGCCAGCAGCTGGACAGGGGCCACTGAAGCTTTCTTT
TRBV28	TRBJ1-5	TRBD1	CASTTGEGNQPQHF	TGTGCCAGCACGACAGGGGAGGGCAATCAGCCCCAGCATTTT
TRBV6-1	TRBJ2-1	TRBD1	CASSDARQGGGYRSYNEQFF	TGTGCCAGCAGTGACGCGAGACAGGGCGGCGGATACCGCTCCTACAATGAGCAGTTCTTC
TRBV19	TRBJ2-7	TRBD2	CASSTDASGRLYEQYF	TGTGCCAGTAGTACCGATGCTAGCGGGAGACTCTACGAGCAGTACTTC
TRBV19	TRBJ1-2	.	CASTHLSGYYGYTF	TGTGCCAGTACCCATCTCTCCGGATACTATGGCTACACCTTC
TRBV4-1	TRBJ2-4	TRBD1	CASSQNMIKPLQGAEAKNIQYF	TGCGCCAGCAGCCAAAATATGATCAAACCATTACAGGGGGCTGAGGCCAAAAACATTCAGTACTTC
TRBV4-1	TRBJ2-1	TRBD2	CASSPLAGSDRSQFF	TGCGCCAGCAGCCCCTTAGCGGGGTCAGATCGAAGTCAGTTCTTC